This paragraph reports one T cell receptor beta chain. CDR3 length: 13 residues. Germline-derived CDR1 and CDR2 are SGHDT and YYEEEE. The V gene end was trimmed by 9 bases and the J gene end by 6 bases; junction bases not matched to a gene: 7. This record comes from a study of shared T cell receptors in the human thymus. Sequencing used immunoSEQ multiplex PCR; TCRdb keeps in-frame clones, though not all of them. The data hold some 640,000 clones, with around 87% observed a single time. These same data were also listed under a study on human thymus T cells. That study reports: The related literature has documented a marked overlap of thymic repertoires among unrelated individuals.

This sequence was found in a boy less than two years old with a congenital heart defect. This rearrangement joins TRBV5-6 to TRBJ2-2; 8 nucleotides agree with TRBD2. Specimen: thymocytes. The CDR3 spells CATSGGAPGELFF. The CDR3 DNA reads TGTGCCACCTCGGGGGGGGCGCCCGGGGAGCTGTTTTTT.